This T cell receptor (beta chain) was retrieved from a study of T cells in Graves' hyperthyroidism and ophthalmopathy. Overall study results and limits: Before onset, ophthalmopathy was predicted by the model a median roughly 6.8 months earlier.

There were TCR beta CDR3 regions amplified from RNA transcripts. The TCR CDR3 was amplified in a first-round RT-PCR using the HTBI primer set. One entry per CDR3 protein, called by TCRdb with MiXCR from the multiplex PCR reads. The sample lists some 570,000 distinct CDR3 sequences, around 14% occurring once. CDR1 is SGHTA, CDR2 FQGNSA, per germline. Trimming removed 3 bases from V and 4 bases from J; junction bases left unmatched: 15. The CDR3 has 18 amino acids. The table lists this clonotype with many counts. Its target is unknown. This TCR was recovered from a woman in her late teens or twenties with Graves' ophthalmopathy. The specimen was blood. The V gene is TRBV7-2, the J gene TRBJ1-2, with 9 bases that match TRBD1. The CDR3 sequence is CASSFPSRTGASSYGYTF. The DNA for the CDR3 is TGTGCCAGCAGCTTCCCTTCGCGGACAGGGGCCTCCAGCTATGGCTACACCTTC.